This T cell receptor (beta chain) was captured by sequencing in a study of T cells in Graves' hyperthyroidism and ophthalmopathy. Overall study findings and caveats: By a 13 V-J model, ophthalmopathy was set apart from stable hyperthyroidism.

Amplified TCR beta CDR3 regions came from RNA transcripts. A first-round RT-PCR of the TCR CDR3 used the HTBI primer set. One entry per CDR3 protein results from TCRdb running MiXCR on the multiplex PCR reads. Among hundreds of thousands of distinct CDR3 sequences listed, about 38% were seen once. This clonotype was counted ten times or more. Its cognate antigen is unknown. This CDR3 contains 13 residues. Germline V gene sequence: CDR1 DFQATT, CDR2 SNEGSKA (reference sequence). The J segment lost 6 bases and the V segment lost 4 bases, leaving 6 bases of the junction unmatched. Sequenced sample: blood. This receptor was identified in a man younger than 35 with Graves' hyperthyroidism. The genes are TRBV20-1 and TRBJ2-7; 10 nucleotides align to TRBD1. The CDR3 loop is CSATGTGVGEQYF. The CDR3 nucleotides are TGCAGTGCTACCGGGACAGGGGTCGGCGAGCAGTACTTC.